What follows are 31 T cell receptor beta chains derived from one specimen sequenced in a study of cytomegalovirus exposure and HLA in healthy donors. This PCR relied on a set of 60 Vbeta primers and 13 Jbeta primers. This table comes from immunoSEQ multiplex PCR, and its TCRdb copy is limited to in-frame clones, with some not included. Of 130,000 or so clones listed, roughly 80% are singletons. Sequenced material: PBMCs. The receptors were gathered from a woman in her thirties or forties in good health and CMV-seropositive.

This clone was found a few times. The chain uses TRBV4-3 and TRBJ2-6, with a possible D match to TRBD2 (6 bases). There are 16 residues in the CDR3. Trimming removed 1 base at V and 0 bases at J, with 7 bases between. Germline CDR1 and CDR2: LGHNA and YSLEER. The CDR3 is CASSQVRGSGANVLTF. For the CDR3, the DNA is TGCGCCAGCAGCCAAGTGCGGGGCTCTGGGGCCAACGTCCTGACTTTC.

The V gene is TRBV4-3, the J gene TRBJ1-3; D is unclear. The CDR3 loop spans 16 amino acids. With 4 bases removed from V and 4 bases from J, the gap between germline ends came to 17 bases. CDR1 LGHNA and CDR2 YSLEER come from the germline V gene. Here the CDR3 DNA reads TGCGCCAGCAGCCTGATGGGTCCAGGATCCGGAAACACCATATATTTT. Amino acid sequence: CASSLMGPGSGNTIYF.

This clone has just one count. The chain combines TRBV5-1 with TRBJ1-2; 8 bases line up with TRBD1. Losses at the gene ends were 5 bases for V and 4 bases for J; bases not matched to a gene: 10. In germline, CDR1 is SGHRS, CDR2 YFSETQ. The CDR3 is 15 residues long. The CDR3: CASRIGQGTFYGYTF. Written as DNA, the CDR3 is TGCGCCAGCAGAATCGGACAGGGAACTTTCTATGGCTACACCTTC.

This chain links TRBV5-5 with TRBJ2-7; 13 bases agree with TRBD2. The germline V gene encodes CDR1 SGHKS and CDR2 YYEKEE (reference sequence). Germline trimming cut 4 bases from V and 5 bases from J; bases unmatched to any gene: 3. The length of the CDR3 is 14 residues. CDR3 sequence reads: CASSGLAGVNEQYF. CDR3 nucleotide sequence: TGTGCCAGCAGCGGACTAGCGGGGGTGAACGAGCAGTACTTC.

The J gene is TRBJ2-3, the V gene TRBV5-1; 9 nucleotides agree with TRBD2. This CDR3 contains 17 residues. The trim removed 5 bases at V and 4 bases at J, leaving 14 bases unmatched. Germline V gene data show CDR1 as SGHRS and CDR2 as YFSETQ. CDR3 coding DNA: TGCGCCAGCAGAAAGGGCCTAGCGGGGTCAAGCGCAGATACGCAGTATTTT. Translating it yields CASRKGLAGSSADTQYF.

The chain joins TRBV30 to TRBJ1-1; 7 bases are shared with TRBD1. Germline CDR1 GTSNPN, CDR2 SVGIG (reference sequence). V was pared by 2 bases and J by 5 bases, with 8 bases of the junction left unmatched. The CDR3 is 14 residues long. The CDR3 is CAWSLRQGGTEAFF. The CDR3 DNA is TGTGCCTGGAGTCTCCGACAGGGCGGGACTGAAGCTTTCTTT.

This chain connects TRBV7-9 to TRBJ1-2; 7 nucleotides align to TRBD1. The CDR3 has 14 residues. V gave up 0 bases and J gave up 5 bases; unmatched junction bases: 3. Per germline, CDR1 SEHNR and CDR2 FQNEAQ (reference sequence). CDR3 in amino acids: CASSLARQGYGYTF. CDR3 DNA sequence: TGTGCCAGCAGCTTAGCGAGACAGGGTTATGGCTACACCTTC. Full variable domain (missing parts from reference TRBV7-9 and TRBJ1-2): DTGVSQNPRHKITKRGQNVTFRCDPISEHNRLYWYRQTLGQGPEFLTYFQNEAQLEKSRLLSDRFSAERPKGSFSTLEIQRTEQGDSAMYLCASSLARQGYGYTFGSGTRLTVV.

The gene calls are TRBV7-9 and TRBJ2-5; 9 bases are a match to TRBD1. The CDR3 totals 15 residues. The V gene end was trimmed by 6 bases and the J gene end by 2 bases; junction bases not matched to a gene: 7. CDR1 and CDR2 from the germline V gene are SEHNR and FQNEAQ (reference sequence). The CDR3 DNA reads TGTGCCAGCAGACTACCGGGACAGGGACAAGAGACCCAGTACTTC. This encodes CASRLPGQGQETQYF.

In its sample, this clone was seen once. This rearrangement joins TRBV7-6 to TRBJ2-7; 10 bases fit TRBD2. The CDR3 contains 18 residues. The ends lost 5 bases at V and 0 bases at J; junction bases unmatched: 13. CDR1 and CDR2 (germline): SGHVS, FNYEAQ. The CDR3 DNA reads as TGTGCCAGCAGCCCCGCCGGGGCTAGCGGGGGAAGCTCCTACGAGCAGTACTTC. Amino acid sequence: CASSPAGASGGSSYEQYF.

The chain is built from TRBV2 and TRBJ1-1; 7 bases line up with TRBD1. This CDR3 has 15 amino acids. With 3 bases clipped from V and 2 bases from J, the junction kept 6 bases outside the gene matches. Germline V gives CDR1 SNHLY, CDR2 FYNNEI. The CDR3 reads CASSERGLGNTEAFF. The CDR3 nucleotides are TGTGCCAGCAGTGAGAGGGGGCTAGGAAACACTGAAGCTTTCTTT.

V and J are TRBV4-3 and TRBJ2-2, with TRBD2 matching over 16 bases. Per the germline V gene, CDR1 is LGHNA and CDR2 is YSLEER. There are 18 residues in the CDR3. With 4 bases clipped from V and 7 bases from J, the junction kept 9 bases outside the gene matches. The CDR3 spells CASSPGLAGGRMVGELFF. CDR3 DNA: TGCGCCAGCAGCCCGGGACTAGCGGGGGGGCGTATGGTCGGGGAGCTGTTTTTT.

V is TRBV2 and J is TRBJ2-4; possibly TRBD1 for D (5 bases). CDR1 and CDR2 (germline): SNHLY, FYNNEI. The CDR3 loop spans 13 amino acids. Trimming pared 3 bases from V and 9 bases from J, leaving 12 bases between. This CDR3 reads CASSEGLGVIQYF. The CDR3 DNA follows: TGTGCCAGCAGTGAGGGCCTAGGGGTCATTCAGTACTTC.

This chain uses TRBV12-2 with TRBJ1-5. TRBV12-2 is reported as a pseudogene. The CDR3 consists of 17 residues. The chain's CDR3 is CASRPTRGGTYNQPQHF. The CDR3 DNA reads TGTGCAAGTCGCCCGACGCGGGGGGGGACATACAATCAGCCCCAGCATTTT.

This clone was counted between two and nine times. The chain combines TRBV18 with TRBJ2-5; the D gene is possibly TRBD1 (5 bases). V shed 6 bases and J shed 5 bases, with 13 bases lying between them. The V gene's germline CDR1 is KGHSH and CDR2 LQKENI. This CDR3 has 13 amino acids. This CDR3 is CASSQGYGETQYF. The CDR3 DNA reads TGTGCCAGCTCCCAGGGTTACGGGGAGACCCAGTACTTC. The variable domain in full, completed from reference TRBV18 and TRBJ2-5, reads NAGVMQNPRHLVRRRGQEARLRCSPMKGHSHVYWYRQLPEEGLKFMVYLQKENIIDESGMPKERFSAEFPKEGPSILRIQQVVRGDSAAYFCASSQGYGETQYFGPGTRLLVL.

In its sample, this clone was seen once. J is TRBJ2-5 and V is TRBV5-1; TRBD1 matches at 11 bases. The J call is doubtful: the DNA matches TRBJ2-7 better. This CDR3 is built from 15 residues. Germline CDR1 SGHRS, CDR2 YFSETQ. DNA for the CDR3: TGCGCCAGCAGCTTTTCCGGGACAGGGGGCTACGAGCAGTACTTC. Translation: CASSFSGTGGYEQYF.

The sample holds a few counts of this clone. The chain joins TRBV27 to TRBJ2-7, with D uncertain. CDR1 and CDR2 (germline): MNHEY, SMNVEV (reference sequence). The V end was cut by 8 bases, the J end by 6 bases, with 11 bases between. CDR3 length equals 11 residues. The CDR3 here is CASLESSEQYF. The CDR3 DNA reads TGTGCCAGCCTGGAATCTAGCGAGCAGTACTTC.

This clone was counted a few times. This chain uses TRBV4-2 with TRBJ2-1; no firm D call. CDR3 length: 18 amino acids. Trimming pared 0 bases from V and 7 bases from J, leaving 22 bases between. Germline CDR1 reads LGHNA; CDR2 reads YNFKEQ. The CDR3 region is CASSQDLTRTTTGNEQFF. For the CDR3, the DNA is TGTGCCAGCAGCCAAGATCTTACTCGTACTACGACCGGGAATGAGCAGTTCTTC.

The rearrangement uses TRBV7-2 and TRBJ2-2; D is unclear. The V end lost 5 bases, the J end lost 8 bases, and 6 bases lay between the germline ends. CDR3 length: 11 amino acids. Germline V CDR1 and CDR2: SGHTA, FQGNSA. Here the CDR3 reads CASSPGGELFF. The CDR3 DNA is TGTGCCAGCAGCCCCGGGGGGGAGCTGTTTTTT.

The chain joins TRBV5-6 to TRBJ2-3; 13 bases match TRBD2. The CDR3 extends over 19 amino acids. The junction had 13 bases not matched to a gene; V was cut back by 2 bases and J by 4 bases. Germline V CDR1 and CDR2: SGHDT, YYEEEE. The CDR3 sequence: CASSFLTNRLAGGPDTQYF. Here the CDR3 DNA reads TGTGCCAGCAGCTTTCTTACTAACAGACTAGCGGGGGGCCCAGATACGCAGTATTTT.

The chain links TRBV6-1 to TRBJ1-6, with 9 bases that match TRBD1. Germline lookup yields CDR1 MNHNS and CDR2 SASEGT. J lost 5 bases, V lost 6 bases, and 5 bases had no gene match. CDR3 size: 15 residues. The DNA for the CDR3 is TGTGCCAGCAGGCGGGACAGGGCCAATAATTCACCCCTCCACTTT. Translation: CASRRDRANNSPLHF.

This chain connects TRBV5-1 to TRBJ1-2; 7 bases line up with TRBD1. The CDR3 runs to 15 residues. The germline V gene has CDR1 SGHRS and CDR2 YFSETQ. Trimming at V came to 0 bases and at J to 1 base, leaving 3 bases not matched to a gene. The CDR3 protein is CASSLGTGFNYGYTF. DNA of the CDR3: TGCGCCAGCAGCTTGGGGACAGGATTTAACTATGGCTACACCTTC.

The gene calls are TRBV19 and TRBJ2-7; a weak D match, TRBD1 (5 bases). Germline V CDR1 and CDR2: LNHDA, SQIVND (reference sequence). V gave up 1 base and J gave up 7 bases, with 17 bases separating them. The length of the CDR3 is 15 residues. The CDR3 protein is CASSIGTKTSDEQYF. In DNA, the CDR3 is TGTGCCAGTAGTATAGGGACAAAAACCTCCGATGAGCAGTACTTC.

This clone was recorded a few times. V usage is TRBV25-1 and J usage is TRBJ1-4; 7 bases are a match to TRBD1. The CDR3 loop spans 16 amino acids. Germline-derived CDR1 and CDR2 are MGHDK and SYGVNS. V lost 4 bases and J lost 8; bases outside the gene matches: 13. The CDR3 is CASSGPTTGIGEKLFF. The DNA of the CDR3 is TGTGCCAGCAGTGGACCTACGACAGGGATCGGAGAAAAACTGTTTTTT.

CDR3 sequence reads: CASSLGPGGGAYEQYF. Here the CDR3 DNA reads TGTGCCAGCAGCTTAGGTCCGGGGGGCGGCGCCTACGAGCAGTACTTC. The rearrangement joins TRBV7-2 to TRBJ2-7; possible D gene TRBD2, 7 bases. The germline V gene has CDR1 SGHTA and CDR2 FQGNSA. The V end was cut by 1 base, the J end by 2 bases, with 15 bases between. This CDR3 has 16 residues.

The V gene is TRBV9, the J gene TRBJ1-2, with 8 bases that match TRBD1. The V gene end was trimmed by 2 bases and the J gene end by 3 bases; junction bases not matched to a gene: 3. There are 14 residues in the CDR3. Germline assignment: CDR1 SGDLS and CDR2 YYNGEE. The CDR3 DNA reads TGTGCCAGCAGCGTGGTGGGACAGGACTATGGCTACACCTTC. Residues: CASSVVGQDYGYTF.

The table lists this clone with a few counts. The chain uses TRBV5-4 and TRBJ2-3; 12 nucleotides line up with TRBD2. The CDR3 loop spans 15 amino acids. Germline V gene sequence: CDR1 SGHNT, CDR2 YYREEE (reference sequence). Germline trimming cut 4 bases from V and 6 bases from J; bases unmatched to any gene: 6. CDR3 bases: TGTGCCAGCAGCCCTAGCGGGAGGGCCGGGGATACGCAGTATTTT. Its translation is CASSPSGRAGDTQYF.

Only a few counts were recorded for this clone. This chain links TRBV4-1 with TRBJ2-1, with D possibly TRBD2 on 7 matching bases. V was trimmed by 4 bases and J by 8 bases, leaving 21 bases between them. This CDR3 region has 16 residues. Germline CDR1 and CDR2: MGHRA and YSYEKL. Here the CDR3 DNA reads TGCGCCAGCAGCCGGACACCGGCGGGGGCAGAGGATGAGCAGTTCTTC. This translates into CASSRTPAGAEDEQFF.

V gene TRBV19 combines with J gene TRBJ2-7, with 9 bases aligning to TRBD1. With 3 bases clipped from V and 2 bases from J, the junction kept 5 bases outside the gene matches. CDR3 length: 15 residues. The germline gives CDR1 LNHDA, CDR2 SQIVND (reference sequence). This CDR3 is CASSMFGDRAYEQYF. In DNA, the CDR3 is TGTGCCAGTAGTATGTTCGGGGACAGGGCCTACGAGCAGTACTTC. Drawing the rest from reference TRBV19 and TRBJ2-7, the complete variable domain is DGGITQSPKYLFRKEGQNVTLSCEQNLNHDAMYWYRQDPGQGLRLIYYSQIVNDFQKGDIAEGYSVSREKKESFPLTVTSAQKNPTAFYLCASSMFGDRAYEQYFGPGTRLTVT.

About this clone itself: The sample contains more than one DNA sequence encoding this CDR3. J is TRBJ1-1 and V is TRBV29-1; a possible D gene is TRBD1 (6 bases). The germline CDR1 and CDR2 sequences are SQVTM and ANQGSEA. Trimming removed 6 bases from V and 1 base from J, with 9 bases in between. The CDR3 runs to 12 residues. CDR3 sequence: CSVGQSNTEAFF. The CDR3 nucleotides read TGCAGCGTCGGACAGTCGAACACTGAAGCTTTCTTT.

V and J are TRBV5-1 and TRBJ1-4; 8 nucleotides line up with TRBD1. The CDR3 covers 17 residues. The V segment lost 2 bases and the J segment 2 bases; nucleotides outside the gene matches: 8. Germline loops: CDR1 SGHRS, CDR2 YFSETQ. CDR3 residues: CASSFFGQGSTNEKLFF. CDR3 coding DNA: TGCGCCAGCAGCTTCTTCGGACAGGGTAGTACTAATGAAAAACTGTTTTTT.

V gene TRBV27 combines with J gene TRBJ2-3; TRBD2 matches 10 bases. Germline V gene lookup returns CDR1 MNHEY and CDR2 SMNVEV (reference sequence). This CDR3 contains 16 residues. Losses at the gene ends were 6 bases for V and 1 base for J; bases not matched to a gene: 7. Here the CDR3 reads CASSSLAGARTDTQYF. The CDR3 region has the DNA TGTGCCAGCAGCTCCCTAGCGGGGGCTCGCACAGATACGCAGTATTTT.